This T cell receptor beta chain was captured in a study of early T cells in non-severe SARS-CoV-2 infection. Overall study context: Unsorted whole-blood RNA was sequenced in bulk, leaving chains unpaired.

In TCRdb, the 5' RACE reads were re-called with MiXCR into one record per CDR3 protein. The sample shows around 45,000 distinct CDR3 sequences, under 9.5% of them seen only once. Trimming stripped 6 bases from V and 5 bases from J, with 11 bases between. The CDR3 sequence is 13 residues long. The V gene's germline CDR1 is MNHEY and CDR2 SVGEGT. Source material: whole blood. The sequence came from an adult who was a healthcare worker with PCR-confirmed SARS-CoV-2 infection or an uninfected control (not recorded which). V gene TRBV6-2 or TRBV6-3 combines with J gene TRBJ2-1, with D possibly matching TRBD2 (5 bases). CDR3: CASRNTGNNEQFF. CDR3 DNA sequence: TGTGCCAGCAGGAATACGGGGAACAATGAGCAGTTCTTC.